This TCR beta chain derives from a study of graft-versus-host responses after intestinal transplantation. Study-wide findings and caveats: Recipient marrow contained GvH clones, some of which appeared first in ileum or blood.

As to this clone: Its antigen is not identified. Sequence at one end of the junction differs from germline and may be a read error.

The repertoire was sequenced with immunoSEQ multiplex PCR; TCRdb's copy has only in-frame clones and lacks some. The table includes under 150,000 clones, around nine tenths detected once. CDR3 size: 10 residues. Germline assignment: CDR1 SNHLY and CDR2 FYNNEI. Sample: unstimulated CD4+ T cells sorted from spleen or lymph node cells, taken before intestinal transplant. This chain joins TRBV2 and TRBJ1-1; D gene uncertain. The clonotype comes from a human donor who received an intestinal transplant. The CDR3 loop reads CASSDLGVHF. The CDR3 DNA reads TGTGCCAGCAGTGATCTGGGAGTCCACTTT.